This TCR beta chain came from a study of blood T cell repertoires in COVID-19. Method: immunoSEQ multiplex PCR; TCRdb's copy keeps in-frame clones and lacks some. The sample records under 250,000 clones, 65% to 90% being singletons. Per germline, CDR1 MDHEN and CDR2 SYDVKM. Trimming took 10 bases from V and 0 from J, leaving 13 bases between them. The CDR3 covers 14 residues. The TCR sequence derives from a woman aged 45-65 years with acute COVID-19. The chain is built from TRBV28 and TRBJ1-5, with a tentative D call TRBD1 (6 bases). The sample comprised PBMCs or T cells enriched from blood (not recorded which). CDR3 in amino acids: CAISDRNSNQPQHF. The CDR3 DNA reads TGTGCCATTTCGGACAGAAATAGCAATCAGCCCCAGCATTTT.